The clone carrying this T cell receptor (beta chain) was recorded a few times. What it binds is not known. Healthy Russian Caucasian donors spanned ages roughly 6 to 100 years. Trimming took off 0 bases at V and 1 base at J, with 10 bases between the two ends. The CDR3 runs to 15 residues. Germline V CDR1 and CDR2: DFQATT, SNEGSKA (reference sequence). Primers used in a second PCR of roughly 7 to 11 cycles were a sample-barcoded 5' primer and a J-beta primer mix. Via MiXCR, TCRdb re-called the 5' RACE reads, giving one row per CDR3 protein. The sample contains more than 550,000 distinct CDR3 sequences, 20% to 25% of which appear only once. The sample originates from a study of blood T cells in healthy people across ages. Whole-study results and caveats: Since the PBMCs were unsorted, naive and antigen-experienced cells could not be conclusively compared. More naive CD4+ cells and higher diversity marked long-lived donors relative to aged donors.

The material sequenced was blood. The V gene is TRBV20-1, the J gene TRBJ2-1; D is undetermined. The receptor comes from a man aged 65-85 years in good health. In nucleotides, the CDR3 is TGCAGTGCTAGAGATACGGACCGTTCCTACAATGAGCAGTTCTTC. Protein sequence: CSARDTDRSYNEQFF.